This TCR beta chain appears in the sequencing data of a study of metastatic and nonmetastatic thyroid tumors. Turning to the study itself: Patients with malignant and benign thyroid disease provided blood and tumor or nodule tissue, whose repertoires were compared.

The V and J ends lost 7 bases and 0 bases respectively, with 15 bases between them. Looked up from germline, CDR1 is MNHEY and CDR2 is SMNVEV (reference sequence). The CDR3 is made up of 15 amino acids. Broader study findings: A significant increase in TCR beta diversity was reportedly seen in malignant thyroid tumors relative to benign nodules, in blood and tumor.

Among the patients, none had received any treatment before thyroid surgery. In the original processing: In papillary thyroid cancer, a distant-metastasis classifier was built using CDR3 differences across clinicopathological groups. TCRdb reprocessed the PCR reads using MiXCR. The V and J calls here are based on TCRdb, not the publication. This table has over 15,000 clones, around 3.8% appearing once. Details on this clone: The antigen is not known.

Sample: tumor tissue. V gene TRBV27 combines with J gene TRBJ1-1, with D possibly matching TRBD1 (6 bases). This receptor was identified in a female donor with papillary thyroid cancer or a benign thyroid nodule (not recorded which). Some clones in this sample may be carry-over from other donors' samples. CDR3 nucleotides: TGTGCCAGCACTCCAGGGGAGGGCATGAACACTGAAGCTTTCTTT. This gives the protein CASTPGEGMNTEAFF.